This TCR beta chain is from a study of shared clonotypes between healthy human individuals. Study results and limitations: Since donors were few, the genetic and exposure-history diversity represented was limited. Shared clonotypes across all four donors exceeded non-shared ones in generation probability.

It was at deep level that the assay was run. Tens of thousands of T cell genomes, or approximately 190 ng DNA, went into the sorted-subset replicate PCRs. Generated by immunoSEQ multiplex PCR, the TCRdb table keeps only in-frame clones and is missing some. The table lists 2 million to 3 million clones, just over 90% of them singletons. On this clone: The target antigen is unknown.

V was clipped by 5 bases and J by 3 bases; unmatched bases: 7. CDR3 length: 15 residues. Germline V gene data show CDR1 as SGHVS and CDR2 as FQNEAQ. This receptor was taken from a man between 18 and 35 years old in good health. Sequenced: naive CD4+ T cells sorted from blood. Subset indicated: CD45RA+ positively selected. The chain recombines TRBV7-8 with TRBJ2-7; 10 positions match TRBD2. CDR3 sequence reads: CASSGGTSGNYEQYF. The DNA for the CDR3 is TGTGCCAGCAGCGGGGGTACTAGCGGGAACTACGAGCAGTACTTC.